This passage covers 22 T cell receptor beta chains from one sample sequenced in a study of blood T cell repertoires in COVID-19. Repertoires were generated with immunoSEQ multiplex PCR, while TCRdb's copy carries only in-frame clones and drops some. The data show 150,000 to 200,000 clones, roughly 83% seen once. The sequenced sample consisted of PBMCs or T cells enriched from blood (not recorded which). All receptors come from a man between 65 and 85 years old who had been exposed to COVID-19.

The V and J genes are TRBV7-9 and TRBJ1-5, with D possibly TRBD1 on 5 matching bases. The V end lost 0 bases, the J end lost 7 bases, and 10 bases lay between the germline ends. CDR3 length: 14 residues. CDR1 is SEHNR, CDR2 FQNEAQ, per germline (reference sequence). The CDR3 coding sequence is TGTGCCAGCAGCTTAGCGGCAGGGAACCAGCCCCAGCATTTT. It specifies CASSLAAGNQPQHF.

CDR3: CASRETGYDTEAFF. CDR3 in DNA: TGTGCCAGTAGGGAAACAGGGTATGACACTGAAGCTTTCTTT. The V gene is TRBV19, the J gene TRBJ1-1; tentatively, D is TRBD1 (6 bases). CDR3 length: 14 residues. V was cut by 6 bases and J by 3 bases, with 14 bases left in between. Germline loops: CDR1 LNHDA, CDR2 SQIVND (reference sequence).

This chain connects TRBV5-4 to TRBJ2-3; 10 bases line up with TRBD2. J gave up 5 bases and V 4 bases, and 4 bases lay outside the gene matches. CDR3 length equals 14 residues. CDR1 and CDR2 (germline): SGHNT, YYREEE (reference sequence). CDR3: CASSTRLAGDTQYF. The CDR3 DNA follows: TGTGCCAGCAGCACCCGACTAGCGGGAGATACGCAGTATTTT.

DNA of the CDR3: TGTGCCACCAACCCTTTGGGGACAACTTATGGCTACACCTTC. It yields the protein CATNPLGTTYGYTF. The V gene is TRBV15, the J gene TRBJ1-2; D perhaps matches TRBD1 (6 bases). The germline V and J ends were trimmed by 7 bases and 5 bases, with 17 bases remaining between them. Germline lookup yields CDR1 LNHNV and CDR2 YYDKDF (reference sequence). This CDR3 has 14 amino acids.

The chain recombines TRBV7-3 with TRBJ1-1; D gene uncertain. Germline CDR1 and CDR2: SGHTA and FQGTGA. V was shortened by 5 bases and J by 1 base, with 8 bases between the two germline ends. This CDR3 is 13 amino acids long. CDR3 nucleotide sequence: TGTGCCAGCAGCACCTCTAGGAACACTGAAGCTTTCTTT. Translation: CASSTSRNTEAFF.

This clone was seen a few times. The V and J genes are TRBV14 and TRBJ2-2; D is possibly TRBD2 (6 bases). CDR1 is SGHDN and CDR2 is FVKESK in the germline V gene. The CDR3 sequence is 15 residues long. V dropped 1 base and J dropped 5 bases, with 11 bases sitting between them. The CDR3 DNA reads TGTGCCAGCAGCCAAGGGAGGGTTTTAACCGGGGAGCTGTTTTTT. Its translation is CASSQGRVLTGELFF.

This chain joins TRBV5-4 and TRBJ2-7; either TRBD1 or TRBD2 may fit D (5 bases each). Between the trimmed V and J ends, which lost 4 bases and 3 bases, there was a span of 17 bases. Germline lookup yields CDR1 SGHNT and CDR2 YYREEE (reference sequence). The CDR3 is 15 residues long. CDR3 protein: CASSLGPEAYYEQYF. In DNA form, the CDR3 reads TGTGCCAGCAGCCTGGGGCCGGAGGCCTACTACGAGCAGTACTTC. The whole variable domain, remainder taken from reference TRBV5-4 and TRBJ2-7, is ETGVTQSPTHLIKTRGQQVTLRCSSQSGHNTVSWYQQALGQGPQFIFQYYREEENGRGNFPPRFSGLQFPNYSSELNVNALELDDSALYLCASSLGPEAYYEQYFGPGTRLTVT.

The gene calls are TRBV4-2 and TRBJ1-1, with no clear D. The V and J ends lost 3 bases and 1 base respectively, with 9 bases between them. The CDR3 is 14 residues long. Per the germline V gene, CDR1 is LGHNA and CDR2 is YNFKEQ. The chain's CDR3 is CASSQAPGNTEAFF. Here the CDR3 DNA reads TGTGCCAGCAGCCAGGCCCCGGGGAACACTGAAGCTTTCTTT.

The chain joins TRBV18 to TRBJ2-3, with TRBD2 as a possible D gene (6 bases). Germline CDR1 is KGHSH and CDR2 is LQKENI. The CDR3 has 15 amino acids. Trimming took off 8 bases at V and 0 bases at J, with 15 bases between the two ends. The CDR3 bases are TGTGCCAGCCTAGCGCGGAAATCTAGCACAGATACGCAGTATTTT. It translates to CASLARKSSTDTQYF.

The rearrangement uses TRBV7-9 and TRBJ2-1; weak D call: TRBD1 (5 bases). Deletions cut 5 bases from V and 16 bases from J, with 15 bases between. The CDR3 is 11 residues long. Germline V lookup: CDR1 SEHNR, CDR2 FQNEAQ (reference sequence). The CDR3 coding sequence is TGTGCCAGCAGCCCTGACAGAAAAATTTTCTTC. It specifies CASSPDRKIFF.

The CDR3 DNA sequence: TGTGCCAGCAGCCCCTGGGGACAGGGCGCTGAAGCTTTCTTT. Translated: CASSPWGQGAEAFF. This sequence joins TRBV11-1 and TRBJ1-1, with TRBD1 identical over 9 bases. The trim removed 5 bases at V and 6 bases at J, leaving 7 bases unmatched. Germline V CDR1 and CDR2: SGHAT, FQDESV (reference sequence). This CDR3 has 14 amino acids.

This chain joins TRBV6-1 and TRBJ2-7, with TRBD1 matching 9 bases. The CDR3 has 15 residues. V lost 0 bases to trimming and J lost 4 bases; unmatched junction nucleotides: 4. The germline CDR1 and CDR2 sequences are MNHNS and SASEGT. Here the CDR3 reads CASSEAGTGIYEQYF. CDR3 nucleotides: TGTGCCAGCAGTGAAGCCGGGACAGGGATTTACGAGCAGTACTTC.

This chain links TRBV28 with TRBJ1-2; TRBD1 might be the D (5 bases). CDR3 length: 16 residues. Germline V gene data show CDR1 as MDHEN and CDR2 as SYDVKM. Trimming took off 8 bases at V and 2 bases at J, with 21 bases between the two ends. The CDR3 loop is CASSQGGGGKNYGYTF. The CDR3 DNA reads as TGTGCCAGCTCCCAAGGCGGGGGAGGAAAGAACTATGGCTACACCTTC.

The V gene is TRBV21-1, the J gene TRBJ2-1; TRBD2 was called by the table and not checked on the DNA. TRBV21-1 is marked as a pseudogene. The CDR3 sequence is 15 residues long. CDR3: CASSTLGGGYNEQFF. DNA for the CDR3: TGTGCCAGCAGCACATTGGGGGGAGGGTACAATGAGCAGTTCTTC.

The rearrangement joins TRBV23-1 to TRBJ2-2, with unresolved D. TRBV23-1 belongs to the ORF category, with a function that is uncertain. This CDR3 comprises 16 residues. V gave up 0 bases and J gave up 2 bases, with 10 bases separating them. CDR3: CASSQSRQENTGELFF. The CDR3 nucleotides read TGCGCCAGCAGTCAATCAAGGCAGGAAAACACCGGGGAGCTGTTTTTT.

The rearrangement uses TRBV10-1 and TRBJ2-3, with TRBD2 identical over 12 bases. The trim removed 2 bases at V and 15 bases at J, leaving 3 bases unmatched. The CDR3 consists of 12 residues. Germline assignment: CDR1 WNHNN and CDR2 SYGVQD (reference sequence). CDR3 sequence (DNA): TGCGCCAGCAGTGAGGGACTAGCGGGGCAATATTTT. Translated: CASSEGLAGQYF.

This clone was observed once. The V call is TRBV27, the J call TRBJ2-3; tentatively, D is TRBD2 (5 bases). CDR3 length equals 16 residues. The V gene lost 5 bases and the J gene lost 6 bases, with 21 bases spanning the gap. CDR1 is MNHEY and CDR2 is SMNVEV in the germline V gene (reference sequence). The CDR3: CASSPGVAPIVDTQYF. DNA for the CDR3: TGTGCCAGCAGTCCCGGGGTGGCCCCAATCGTGGATACGCAGTATTTT.

This clone was seen once. The chain has TRBV5-1 and TRBJ2-1; 7 nucleotides align to TRBD1. Trimming cost V 3 bases and J 10 bases; bases outside gene matches: 7. Germline CDR1 is SGHRS and CDR2 is YFSETQ. The CDR3 covers 13 residues. CDR3: CASSSRTGGEQFF. DNA of the CDR3: TGCGCCAGCAGCTCGCGGACAGGCGGGGAGCAGTTCTTC.

The chain uses TRBV4-2 and TRBJ1-1; D gene unclear. This CDR3 has 13 residues. Germline CDR1 reads LGHNA; CDR2 reads YNFKEQ. Deletions cut 0 bases from V and 5 bases from J, with 7 bases between. The CDR3 bases are TGTGCCAGCAGCCAAGAGCGTATGACTGAAGCTTTCTTT. Translating gives CASSQERMTEAFF.

This clone occurred many times. This chain uses TRBV19 with TRBJ1-2; D possibly corresponds to TRBD1 (5 bases). V lost 3 bases, J lost 7 bases, and 15 bases lay in between. Per the germline V gene, CDR1 is LNHDA and CDR2 is SQIVND (reference sequence). The CDR3 runs to 14 residues. The CDR3 region is CASSIPGEGPGYTF. The CDR3 region has the DNA TGTGCCAGTAGTATCCCCGGGGAGGGACCTGGCTACACCTTC.

J is TRBJ1-1 and V is TRBV28, with 8 bases aligning to TRBD1. Germline V lookup: CDR1 MDHEN, CDR2 SYDVKM. V dropped 4 bases and J dropped 3; count of bases not matched to a gene: 7. The CDR3 is 15 residues long. The CDR3 DNA sequence: TGTGCCAGCAGTTCCCTGACAGGGGCTTACACTGAAGCTTTCTTT. Translating gives CASSSLTGAYTEAFF.

The chain carries TRBV29-1 and TRBJ1-3; D is unresolved. Trimming left V 3 bases short and J 4 bases short, with 7 bases between. Germline V lookup: CDR1 SQVTM, CDR2 ANQGSEA. CDR3 length equals 12 residues. The CDR3 bases are TGCAGCGTTGACGGGTTCGGAAACACCATATATTTT. Protein sequence: CSVDGFGNTIYF.